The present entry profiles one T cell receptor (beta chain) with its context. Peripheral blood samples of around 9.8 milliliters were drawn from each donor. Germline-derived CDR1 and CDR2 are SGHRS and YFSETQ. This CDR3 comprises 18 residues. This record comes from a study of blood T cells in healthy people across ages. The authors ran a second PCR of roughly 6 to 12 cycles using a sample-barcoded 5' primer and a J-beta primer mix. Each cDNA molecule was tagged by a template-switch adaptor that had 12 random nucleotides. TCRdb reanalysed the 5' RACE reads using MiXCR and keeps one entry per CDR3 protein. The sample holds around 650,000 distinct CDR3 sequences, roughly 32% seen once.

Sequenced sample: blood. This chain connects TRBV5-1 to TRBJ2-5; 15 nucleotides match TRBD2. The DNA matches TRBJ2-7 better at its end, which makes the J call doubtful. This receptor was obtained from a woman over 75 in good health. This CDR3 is CASSWMGLAGGHQDEQYF. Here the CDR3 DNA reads TGCGCCAGCAGCTGGATGGGACTAGCGGGAGGTCATCAGGACGAGCAGTACTTC.